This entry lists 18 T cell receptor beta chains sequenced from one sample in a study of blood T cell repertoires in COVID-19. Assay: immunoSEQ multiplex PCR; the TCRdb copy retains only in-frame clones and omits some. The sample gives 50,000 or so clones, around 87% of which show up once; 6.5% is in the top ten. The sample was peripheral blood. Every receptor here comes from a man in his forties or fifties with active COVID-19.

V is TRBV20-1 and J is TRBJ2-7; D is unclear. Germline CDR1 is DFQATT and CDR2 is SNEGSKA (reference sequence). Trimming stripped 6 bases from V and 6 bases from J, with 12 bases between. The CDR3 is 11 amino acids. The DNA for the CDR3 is TGCAGTGCCGGAGTAGGCCCCGAGCAGTACTTC. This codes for CSAGVGPEQYF.

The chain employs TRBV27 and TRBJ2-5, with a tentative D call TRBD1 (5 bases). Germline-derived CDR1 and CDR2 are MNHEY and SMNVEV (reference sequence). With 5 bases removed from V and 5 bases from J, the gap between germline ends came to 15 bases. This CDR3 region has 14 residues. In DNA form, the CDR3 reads TGTGCCAGCAGTCCCCTTGCAGGGTGGGAGACCCAGTACTTC. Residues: CASSPLAGWETQYF.

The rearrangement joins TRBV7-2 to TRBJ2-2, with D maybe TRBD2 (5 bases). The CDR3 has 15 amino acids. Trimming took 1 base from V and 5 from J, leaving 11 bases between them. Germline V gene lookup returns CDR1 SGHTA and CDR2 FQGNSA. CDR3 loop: CASSLVPTSTGELFF. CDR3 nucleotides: TGTGCCAGCAGCTTAGTCCCTACTAGTACCGGGGAGCTGTTTTTT.

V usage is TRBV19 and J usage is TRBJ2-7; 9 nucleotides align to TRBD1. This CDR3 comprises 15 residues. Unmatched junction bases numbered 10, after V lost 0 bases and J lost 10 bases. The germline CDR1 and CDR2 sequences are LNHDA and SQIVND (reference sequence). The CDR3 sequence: CASSIEGTGIAYQYF. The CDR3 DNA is TGTGCCAGTAGTATAGAAGGGACAGGGATCGCGTATCAGTACTTC.

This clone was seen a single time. This chain's CDR3 is CASSLYYEQYF. CDR3 in DNA: TGTGCCAGCAGCCTTTACTACGAGCAGTACTTC. This chain uses TRBV5-6 with TRBJ2-7, with D unresolved. CDR3 length: 11 residues. Looked up from germline, CDR1 is SGHDT and CDR2 is YYEEEE. V lost 4 bases, J lost 3 bases, and 5 bases lay in between. Full variable domain (outside the CDR3, taken from reference TRBV5-6 and TRBJ2-7): DAGVTQSPTHLIKTRGQQVTLRCSPKSGHDTVSWYQQALGQGPQFIFQYYEEEERQRGNFPDRFSGHQFPNYSSELNVNALLLGDSALYLCASSLYYEQYFGPGTRLTVT.

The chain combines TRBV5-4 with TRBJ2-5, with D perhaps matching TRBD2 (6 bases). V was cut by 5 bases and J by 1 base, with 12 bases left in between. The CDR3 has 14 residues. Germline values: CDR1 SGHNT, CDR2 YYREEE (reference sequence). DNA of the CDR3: TGTGCCAGCAGGAGTAGGCGGGGCCAAGAGACCCAGTACTTC. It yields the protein CASRSRRGQETQYF.

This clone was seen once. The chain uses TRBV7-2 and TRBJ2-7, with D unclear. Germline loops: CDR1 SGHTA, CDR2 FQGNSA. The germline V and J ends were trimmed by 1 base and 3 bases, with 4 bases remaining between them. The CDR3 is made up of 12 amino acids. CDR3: CASSLVFYEQYF. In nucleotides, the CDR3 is TGTGCCAGCAGCTTAGTCTTCTACGAGCAGTACTTC.

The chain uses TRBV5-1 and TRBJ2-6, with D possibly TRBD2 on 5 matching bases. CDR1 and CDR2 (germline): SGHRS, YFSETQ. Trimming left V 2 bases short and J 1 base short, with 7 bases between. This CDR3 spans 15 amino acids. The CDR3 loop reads CASSLTGSGANVLTF. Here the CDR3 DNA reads TGCGCCAGCAGCTTAACGGGGTCTGGGGCCAACGTCCTGACTTTC. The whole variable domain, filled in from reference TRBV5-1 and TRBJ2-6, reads KAGVTQTPRYLIKTRGQQVTLSCSPISGHRSVSWYQQTPGQGLQFLFEYFSETQRNKGNFPGRFSGRQFSNSRSEMNVSTLELGDSALYLCASSLTGSGANVLTFGAGSRLTVL.

CDR3 sequence: CASSLKGANTGELFF. CDR3 nucleotides: TGTGCCAGCAGCTTAAAGGGAGCGAACACCGGGGAGCTGTTTTTT. The chain is built from TRBV7-6 and TRBJ2-2, with D possibly being TRBD2 (5 bases). Germline V lookup: CDR1 SGHVS, CDR2 FNYEAQ. The CDR3 consists of 15 residues. Between the trimmed V and J ends, which lost 2 bases and 0 bases, there was a span of 7 bases.

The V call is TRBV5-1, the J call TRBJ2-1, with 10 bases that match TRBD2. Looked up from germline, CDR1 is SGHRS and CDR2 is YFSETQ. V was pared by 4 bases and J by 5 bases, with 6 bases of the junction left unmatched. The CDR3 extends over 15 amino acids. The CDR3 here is CASSRAGGPNNEQFF. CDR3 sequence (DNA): TGCGCCAGCAGCAGAGCGGGAGGGCCAAACAATGAGCAGTTCTTC.

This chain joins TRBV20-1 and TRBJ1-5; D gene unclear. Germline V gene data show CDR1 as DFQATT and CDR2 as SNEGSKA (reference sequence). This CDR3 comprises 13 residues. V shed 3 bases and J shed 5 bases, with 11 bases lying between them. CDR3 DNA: TGCAGTGCTAGTCCTGATGGGCATCAGCCCCAGCATTTT. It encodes CSASPDGHQPQHF.

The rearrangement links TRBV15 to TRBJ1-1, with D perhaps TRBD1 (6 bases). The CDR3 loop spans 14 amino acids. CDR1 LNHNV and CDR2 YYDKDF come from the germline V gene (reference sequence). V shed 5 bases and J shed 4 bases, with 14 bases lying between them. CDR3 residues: CATSPDRGGTEAFF. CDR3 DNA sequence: TGTGCCACCAGCCCGGATCGAGGGGGCACTGAAGCTTTCTTT.

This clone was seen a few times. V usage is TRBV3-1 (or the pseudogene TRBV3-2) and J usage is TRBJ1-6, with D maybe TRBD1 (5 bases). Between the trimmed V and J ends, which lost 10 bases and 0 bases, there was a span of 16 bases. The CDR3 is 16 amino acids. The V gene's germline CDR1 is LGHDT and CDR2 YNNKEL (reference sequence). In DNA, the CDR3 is TGTGCCACCTCCGGGGGGGGGACCTCCTATAATTCACCCCTCCACTTT. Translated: CATSGGGTSYNSPLHF.

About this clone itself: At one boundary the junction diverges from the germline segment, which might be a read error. The CDR3 protein is CASSAGIAMANEQFF. The CDR3 bases are TGTGCTAGCAGCGCGGGGATAGCCATGGCCAATGAGCAGTTCTTC. The V call is TRBV7-7, the J call TRBJ2-1; a possible D gene is TRBD2 (6 bases). This CDR3 comprises 15 residues. Germline assignment: CDR1 SSHAT and CDR2 FNYEAQ (reference sequence).

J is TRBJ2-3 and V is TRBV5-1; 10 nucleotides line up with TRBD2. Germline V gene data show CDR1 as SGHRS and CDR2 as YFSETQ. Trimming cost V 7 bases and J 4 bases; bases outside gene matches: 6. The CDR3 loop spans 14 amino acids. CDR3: CASGSGRSPDTQYF. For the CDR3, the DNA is TGCGCCAGCGGTAGCGGGAGGAGCCCAGATACGCAGTATTTT.

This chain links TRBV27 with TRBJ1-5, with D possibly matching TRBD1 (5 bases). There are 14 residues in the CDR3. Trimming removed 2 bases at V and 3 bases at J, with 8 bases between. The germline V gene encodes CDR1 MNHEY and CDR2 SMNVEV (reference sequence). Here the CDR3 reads CASSLRQYNQPQHF. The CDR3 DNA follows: TGTGCCAGCAGTTTAAGACAGTACAATCAGCCCCAGCATTTT.

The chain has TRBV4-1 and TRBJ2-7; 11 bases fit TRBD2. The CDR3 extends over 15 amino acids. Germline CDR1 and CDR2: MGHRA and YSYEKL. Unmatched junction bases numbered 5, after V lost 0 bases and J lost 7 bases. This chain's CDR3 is CASSQDSGRAEEQYF. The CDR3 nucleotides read TGCGCCAGCAGCCAAGATAGCGGGAGGGCCGAGGAGCAGTACTTC.

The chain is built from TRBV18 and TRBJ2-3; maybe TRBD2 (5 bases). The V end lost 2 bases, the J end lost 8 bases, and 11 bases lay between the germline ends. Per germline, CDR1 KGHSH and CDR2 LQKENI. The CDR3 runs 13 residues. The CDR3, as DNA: TGTGCCAGCTCACCATTGTCCCGGGGTACGCAGTATTTT. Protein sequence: CASSPLSRGTQYF.